What follows are 20 T cell receptor beta chains derived from one specimen sequenced in a study of shared clonotypes between healthy human individuals. Measured with immunoSEQ multiplex PCR; TCRdb has only the in-frame clones, and not every one. The data hold under 650,000 clones, with approximately 95% observed a single time. Sequenced: naive CD4+ T cells sorted from blood. Subset here: CD45RA+ positively selected. These TCRs come from a woman aged 25 to 39 in good health.

The genes are TRBV19 and TRBJ2-5, with 14 bases identical to TRBD2. The CDR3 has 18 amino acids. Germline CDR1 is LNHDA and CDR2 is SQIVND (reference sequence). The J segment lost 2 bases and the V segment lost 4 bases, leaving 9 bases of the junction unmatched. The CDR3 nucleotides are TGTGCCAGTAGTACTCCGGGACTAGCGGGAGTATTACAAGAGACCCAGTACTTC. Residues: CASSTPGLAGVLQETQYF.

The rearrangement joins TRBV29-1 to TRBJ2-4; 10 nucleotides line up with TRBD1. Looked up from germline, CDR1 is SQVTM and CDR2 is ANQGSEA. CDR3 size: 16 residues. V dropped 6 bases and J dropped 3; count of bases not matched to a gene: 11. As DNA, the CDR3 is TGCAGCGTCGGGACAGGGGATGGTCGTGGCAAAAACATTCAGTACTTC. This codes for CSVGTGDGRGKNIQYF.

The chain combines TRBV9 with TRBJ2-3, with D unresolved. The CDR3 totals 13 residues. Germline V gene lookup returns CDR1 SGDLS and CDR2 YYNGEE. V dropped 2 bases and J dropped 1 base, with 5 bases sitting between them. For the CDR3, the DNA is TGTGCCAGCAGCGTTCGAGGCACAGATACGCAGTATTTT. This codes for CASSVRGTDTQYF.

This rearrangement joins TRBV5-1 to TRBJ1-2; tentatively, D is TRBD1 (5 bases). V gave up 0 bases and J gave up 2 bases, with 8 bases separating them. There are 14 residues in the CDR3. Germline CDR1 and CDR2: SGHRS and YFSETQ. The CDR3 spells CASSLVTVNYGYTF. CDR3 in DNA: TGCGCCAGCAGCTTGGTGACAGTCAACTATGGCTACACCTTC. Full variable domain (rest looked up from reference TRBV5-1 and TRBJ1-2): KAGVTQTPRYLIKTRGQQVTLSCSPISGHRSVSWYQQTPGQGLQFLFEYFSETQRNKGNFPGRFSGRQFSNSRSEMNVSTLELGDSALYLCASSLVTVNYGYTFGSGTRLTVV.

The chain has TRBV28 and TRBJ1-5; 9 bases align to TRBD1. The CDR3 spans 13 residues. Germline assignment: CDR1 MDHEN and CDR2 SYDVKM. J was trimmed by 4 bases and V by 8 bases; bases with no gene match: 3. DNA for the CDR3: TGTGCCAGCGAACAGGGGGCAAATCAGCCCCAGCATTTT. It encodes CASEQGANQPQHF.

The gene calls are TRBV6-5 and TRBJ1-4, with no clear D. CDR1 and CDR2 (germline): MNHEY, SVGAGI. The CDR3 sequence is 14 residues long. Trimming stripped 0 bases from V and 7 bases from J, with 9 bases between. The CDR3 region has the DNA TGTGCCAGCAGTTACTCGACCTTACCTGAAAAACTGTTTTTT. Its protein is CASSYSTLPEKLFF.

The rearrangement links TRBV28 to TRBJ2-1; possibly TRBD2 for D (7 bases). CDR3 length: 14 residues. Trimming pared 5 bases from V and 6 bases from J, leaving 14 bases between. CDR1 is MDHEN and CDR2 is SYDVKM in the germline V gene. As DNA, the CDR3 is TGTGCCAGCAGTCCCGAAGGGGGGGGCAATGAGCAGTTCTTC. This gives the protein CASSPEGGGNEQFF.

A note on this clone: The sample carries other DNA sequences with the same CDR3. This sequence joins TRBV11-3 and TRBJ2-1; weak D call: TRBD1 (6 bases). Germline lookup yields CDR1 SGHNT and CDR2 YENEEA. The CDR3 consists of 15 residues. V dropped 0 bases and J dropped 3 bases, with 9 bases sitting between them. In DNA form, the CDR3 reads TGTGCCAGCAGCTTAGAGACAGGCAGCTACAATGAGCAGTTCTTC. It translates to CASSLETGSYNEQFF.

This chain uses TRBV28 with TRBJ1-2; D is perhaps TRBD1 (5 bases). The CDR3 extends over 13 amino acids. Germline V lookup: CDR1 MDHEN, CDR2 SYDVKM. Trimming shortened V by 7 bases and J by 4 bases, and 13 bases separated the two germline ends. The CDR3 spells CASKKGESYGYTF. Here the CDR3 DNA reads TGTGCCAGCAAAAAAGGGGAGTCCTATGGCTACACCTTC.

The chain has TRBV5-1 and TRBJ2-5; D not resolved. The CDR3 spans 13 residues. Germline values: CDR1 SGHRS, CDR2 YFSETQ. The V and J ends lost 0 bases and 0 bases respectively, with 3 bases between them. CDR3 nucleotides: TGCGCCAGCAGCTTGGAGAACCAAGAGACCCAGTACTTC. Translation gives CASSLENQETQYF.

This chain uses TRBV27 with TRBJ1-1; D uncertain. V shed 3 bases and J shed 0 bases, with 2 bases lying between them. The CDR3 contains 12 residues. Germline V CDR1 and CDR2: MNHEY, SMNVEV (reference sequence). The CDR3 is CASSFLNTEAFF. Written as DNA, the CDR3 is TGTGCCAGCAGTTTCTTGAACACTGAAGCTTTCTTT.

The chain has TRBV5-1 and TRBJ2-7, with TRBD1 as a possible D gene (6 bases). This CDR3 has 12 amino acids. V gave up 2 bases and J gave up 4 bases, with 7 bases separating them. Germline CDR1 and CDR2: SGHRS and YFSETQ. CDR3 amino acids: CASSFDRYEQYF. The CDR3 DNA is TGCGCCAGCAGCTTTGACAGGTACGAGCAGTACTTC.

The rearrangement joins TRBV28 to TRBJ2-7; D remains ambiguous. Trimming pared 7 bases from V and 2 bases from J, leaving 12 bases between. There are 13 residues in the CDR3. CDR1 MDHEN and CDR2 SYDVKM come from the germline V gene. CDR3 sequence: CASKNDDPYEQYF. Written as DNA, the CDR3 is TGTGCCAGCAAGAACGACGACCCCTACGAGCAGTACTTC.

This chain connects TRBV14 to TRBJ2-7, with D possibly being TRBD2 (6 bases). From germline, CDR1 is SGHDN and CDR2 FVKESK. This CDR3 is 16 amino acids long. V was pared by 2 bases and J by 6 bases, with 20 bases between. In DNA form, the CDR3 reads TGTGCCAGCAGCCAATACTCGCGGGGATTTCTTCTCGAGCAGTACTTC. This gives the protein CASSQYSRGFLLEQYF.

This chain uses TRBV7-2 with TRBJ2-7, with D possibly matching TRBD1 (6 bases). CDR3 length: 15 amino acids. The germline CDR1 and CDR2 sequences are SGHTA and FQGNSA. Trimming cost V 0 bases and J 3 bases, with 12 bases left between them. CDR3 in DNA: TGTGCCAGCAGCTTAGCGCAGGGGCCCGACTACGAGCAGTACTTC. Its protein is CASSLAQGPDYEQYF.

The chain recombines TRBV10-3 with TRBJ1-5, with a possible D match to TRBD1 (6 bases). The ends were cut back, 10 bases at V and 9 bases at J, with 25 bases in the middle. This CDR3 contains 15 residues. Germline CDR1 ENHRY, CDR2 SYGVKD. The chain's CDR3 is CATAHTTGGMGPQHF. CDR3 in DNA: TGTGCCACGGCGCATACGACAGGCGGGATGGGGCCCCAGCATTTT.

The chain combines TRBV11-2 with TRBJ2-7; D may be TRBD1 (5 bases). Trimming left V 7 bases short and J 7 bases short, with 17 bases between. Per the germline V gene, CDR1 is SGHAT and CDR2 is FQNNGV. CDR3 length: 13 amino acids. The CDR3: CASTGQLSGEQYF. Written as DNA, the CDR3 is TGTGCCAGCACCGGGCAATTGTCAGGGGAGCAGTACTTC.

The chain combines TRBV2 with TRBJ2-7, with 12 bases aligning to TRBD2. V shed 2 bases and J 4 bases; nucleotides not matched to a gene: 3. This CDR3 spans 15 amino acids. Germline CDR1 is SNHLY and CDR2 is FYNNEI. The CDR3 protein is CASSERLAGVYEQYF. The CDR3, as DNA: TGTGCCAGCAGTGAAAGACTAGCGGGAGTGTACGAGCAGTACTTC.

This sequence joins TRBV5-1 and TRBJ2-4; a possible D gene is TRBD2 (5 bases). There are 13 residues in the CDR3. Per the germline V gene, CDR1 is SGHRS and CDR2 is YFSETQ. V lost 0 bases to trimming and J lost 6 bases, with 7 bases between them. CDR3 DNA sequence: TGCGCCAGCAGCTTGGTACGGGGAAACATTCAGTACTTC. Translating it yields CASSLVRGNIQYF.

This chain connects TRBV4-2 to TRBJ2-2; possibly TRBD1 or TRBD2 for D (5 bases each). The CDR3 extends over 16 amino acids. Germline V gives CDR1 LGHNA, CDR2 YNFKEQ. V lost 1 base and J 3 bases, leaving 12 bases between the germline ends. The CDR3 reads CASSQGTFGDTGELFF. In DNA, the CDR3 is TGTGCCAGCAGCCAAGGGACATTCGGGGACACCGGGGAGCTGTTTTTT.